Listed here are 19 T cell receptor beta chains from one sample, sequenced in a study of CD8 T cells in Susac syndrome. The authors reverse transcribed roughly 0.5 to 1 ug RNA with random hexamers. A single record per CDR3 protein comes from TCRdb applying MiXCR to the immunoSEQ multiplex PCR reads. Here the sample spans about 280,000 distinct CDR3 sequences, approximately 84% being singletons. The specimen sequenced was CD8+ T cells from PBMCs. These TCRs come from a human donor with multiple sclerosis.

This chain uses TRBV27 with TRBJ2-1; 10 bases align to TRBD2. Germline V gene sequence: CDR1 MNHEY, CDR2 SMNVEV (reference sequence). J was trimmed by 1 base and V by 6 bases; bases with no gene match: 15. The CDR3 totals 19 residues. CDR3 nucleotides: TGTGCCAGCAGCCGCCCACTAGCGGGACACCGCGAATCCTACAATGAGCAGTTCTTC. Translated: CASSRPLAGHRESYNEQFF.

The V call is TRBV6-5, the J call TRBJ2-2, with 13 bases identical to TRBD2. Germline V gives CDR1 MNHEY, CDR2 SVGAGI. Losses at the gene ends were 0 bases for V and 9 bases for J; bases not matched to a gene: 10. The CDR3 consists of 18 residues. The chain's CDR3 is CASSYSIPGLAGHRELFF. The CDR3 DNA reads as TGTGCCAGCAGTTACTCCATCCCGGGACTAGCGGGGCACCGGGAGCTGTTTTTT.

The chain has TRBV30 and TRBJ2-1; the D gene is possibly TRBD2 (6 bases). The CDR3 spans 11 residues. V gave up 5 bases and J gave up 9 bases, with 11 bases separating them. Germline V CDR1 and CDR2: GTSNPN, SVGIG (reference sequence). CDR3 region: CAWGGGIEQFF. Written as DNA, the CDR3 is TGTGCCTGGGGGGGAGGTATTGAGCAGTTCTTC.

The DNA for the CDR3 is TGTGCCAGCAGTCCCGTGGTCCGAACGGACACCGGGGAGCTGTTTTTT. It translates to CASSPVVRTDTGELFF. The chain links TRBV28 to TRBJ2-2; D call uncertain. The V and J ends lost 5 bases and 3 bases respectively, with 16 bases between them. This CDR3 has 16 residues. Germline V gene lookup returns CDR1 MDHEN and CDR2 SYDVKM.

The V gene is TRBV18, the J gene TRBJ2-1; TRBD1 matches at 9 bases. The V segment lost 5 bases and the J segment 4 bases; nucleotides outside the gene matches: 9. The CDR3 length is 16 residues. Germline CDR1 reads KGHSH; CDR2 reads LQKENI. The CDR3 DNA follows: TGTGCCAGCTCATCCACAGGACAGGGGCGTTACAATGAGCAGTTCTTC. Translated: CASSSTGQGRYNEQFF.

V and J are TRBV2 and TRBJ2-1; the match to TRBD2 covers 11 bases. The germline gives CDR1 SNHLY, CDR2 FYNNEI. J gave up 2 bases and V 4 bases, and 4 bases lay outside the gene matches. The CDR3 runs to 16 residues. The CDR3 DNA follows: TGTGCCAGCAGTGGCGGACTAGCGGGCCCCTACAATGAGCAGTTCTTC. Translation: CASSGGLAGPYNEQFF.

The chain recombines TRBV27 with TRBJ1-6, with D uncertain. The CDR3 is made up of 14 amino acids. From germline, CDR1 is MNHEY and CDR2 SMNVEV (reference sequence). Trimming took 2 bases from V and 10 from J, leaving 12 bases between them. The CDR3, as DNA: TGTGCCAGCAGTTTAACGGGGTCCGGGTCACCCCTCCACTTT. Protein: CASSLTGSGSPLHF.

This chain connects TRBV27 to TRBJ1-2; D gene unclear. Germline V CDR1 and CDR2: MNHEY, SMNVEV (reference sequence). This CDR3 contains 12 residues. V was pared by 5 bases and J by 6 bases, with 10 bases between. The CDR3 coding sequence is TGTGCCAGCAGTGCGACGGGAGATGGCTACACCTTC. It specifies CASSATGDGYTF.

The chain links TRBV5-6 to TRBJ2-3, with 13 bases fitting TRBD2. CDR3 length: 16 amino acids. With V trimmed by 4 bases and J by 5 bases, 7 bases remained unmatched. Germline-derived CDR1 and CDR2 are SGHDT and YYEEEE. The CDR3 is CASSLLAGGPVDTQYF. DNA for the CDR3: TGTGCCAGCAGCCTACTAGCGGGAGGGCCTGTAGATACGCAGTATTTT.

This chain connects TRBV20-1 to TRBJ1-1; 10 bases align to TRBD1. After removal of 5 bases from V and 7 bases from J, the junction contained 13 bases not matched to a gene. CDR3 length: 15 amino acids. The germline V gene has CDR1 DFQATT and CDR2 SNEGSKA (reference sequence). The CDR3 reads CSAGPGQGFVGEAFF. CDR3 bases: TGCAGTGCTGGCCCGGGACAGGGGTTTGTTGGTGAAGCTTTCTTT.

The V call is TRBV28, the J call TRBJ1-1; TRBD1 matches at 10 bases. With 5 bases clipped from V and 7 bases from J, the junction kept 7 bases outside the gene matches. Germline-derived CDR1 and CDR2 are MDHEN and SYDVKM. CDR3 length: 14 residues. CDR3 sequence: CASSGGTGEFEAFF. CDR3 nucleotides: TGTGCCAGCAGTGGAGGGACAGGGGAATTTGAAGCTTTCTTT. Complete variable domain (other parts from reference TRBV28 and TRBJ1-1): DVKVTQSSRYLVKRTGEKVFLECVQDMDHENMFWYRQDPGLGLRLIYFSYDVKMKEKGDIPEGYSVSREKKERFSLILESASTNQTSMYLCASSGGTGEFEAFFGQGTRLTVV.

This rearrangement joins TRBV24-1 to TRBJ2-2; no reliable D call. There are 14 residues in the CDR3. The germline V gene has CDR1 KGHDR and CDR2 SFDVKD. V was trimmed by 9 bases and J by 1 base, leaving 11 bases between them. CDR3 region: CATADDGNTGELFF. In DNA, the CDR3 is TGTGCCACCGCTGATGACGGGAACACCGGGGAGCTGTTTTTT.

Written as DNA, the CDR3 is TGTGCCAGCGTTTCCCCCTACGAGCAGTACTTC. Translating gives CASVSPYEQYF. This chain links TRBV7-9 with TRBJ2-7; D is uncertain. CDR1 and CDR2 (germline): SEHNR, FQNEAQ (reference sequence). The CDR3 runs to 11 residues. V was shortened by 8 bases and J by 2 bases, with 7 bases between the two germline ends.

The V and J genes are TRBV7-2 and TRBJ2-1; D possibly corresponds to TRBD2 (5 bases). CDR3 length: 15 residues. The V end lost 1 base, the J end lost 5 bases, and 12 bases lay between the germline ends. CDR1 and CDR2 (germline): SGHTA, FQGNSA. CDR3 in DNA: TGTGCCAGCAGCTTAGGTCGACTATCAAACAATGAGCAGTTCTTC. This encodes CASSLGRLSNNEQFF.

Regarding this clonotype: One end of the junction is discordant with germline, which a read error may explain. The chain couples TRBV7-3 to TRBJ2-1, with TRBD2 as a possible D gene (5 bases). In germline, CDR1 is SGHTA, CDR2 FQGTGA. The CDR3 extends over 15 amino acids. The CDR3 loop reads CAGSPDSGTYNEQFF. The CDR3 nucleotides are TGTGCCGGCAGCCCAGACTCGGGGACCTACAATGAGCAGTTCTTC. Looking up the rest from reference TRBV7-3 and TRBJ2-1 gives the full variable domain: GAGVSQTPSNKVTEKGKYVELRCDPISGHTALYWYRQSLGQGPEFLIYFQGTGAADDSGLPNDRFFAVRPEGSVSTLKIQRTERGDSAVYLCAGSPDSGTYNEQFFGPGTRLTVL.

The rearrangement joins TRBV27 to TRBJ2-3, with a weak D call TRBD2 (6 bases). The germline V gene has CDR1 MNHEY and CDR2 SMNVEV (reference sequence). The length of the CDR3 is 17 residues. V was clipped by 0 bases and J by 6 bases, with 19 bases between them. The CDR3 DNA reads TGTGCCAGCAGTTTATCCCAGGGACTTATTCTTCCGGATACGCAGTATTTT. This encodes CASSLSQGLILPDTQYF.

The rearrangement uses TRBV20-1 and TRBJ2-1; D ambiguous. This CDR3 has 13 residues. Trimming removed 7 bases at V and 5 bases at J, with 15 bases between. Per the germline V gene, CDR1 is DFQATT and CDR2 is SNEGSKA (reference sequence). The CDR3 sequence is CSVSFLGNNEQFF. The CDR3 DNA reads TGCAGTGTTTCCTTCCTAGGAAACAATGAGCAGTTCTTC.

The chain joins TRBV12-3 or TRBV12-4 to TRBJ1-1; D is perhaps TRBD1 (5 bases). CDR3 length: 17 amino acids. V lost 7 bases and J lost 0, with 21 bases in between. CDR3 amino acids: CASTVYPWGTVNTEAFF. In DNA, the CDR3 is TGTGCCAGCACCGTATACCCTTGGGGGACGGTGAACACTGAAGCTTTCTTT.

The J gene is TRBJ2-7, the V gene TRBV11-2; tentative D call: TRBD2 (5 bases). V lost 8 bases, J lost 2 bases, and 10 bases lay in between. The CDR3 covers 12 residues. Germline V gives CDR1 SGHAT, CDR2 FQNNGV. The CDR3 loop is CASGTLAYEQYF. CDR3 in DNA: TGTGCCAGCGGCACACTAGCCTACGAGCAGTACTTC.